A selection of T cell receptor beta chains follows, all from one sample in a study of T cells in Graves' hyperthyroidism and ophthalmopathy. Each CDR3 protein gets one entry after TCRdb re-called the multiplex PCR reads with MiXCR. Of almost 600,000 distinct CDR3 sequences listed, approximately 13% are singletons. The sample was blood. These receptors were taken from a woman aged 25 to 45 with Graves' hyperthyroidism that later progressed to Graves' ophthalmopathy. CDR3s include the opening cysteine and the closing phenylalanine or tryptophan. The order of the fields is D gene, clone size, J gene, V gene, CDR3 DNA, CDR3 protein. A D gene is named only where the DNA matches it firmly. Only part of the rows carry a size: once, few, many, or a class if the clone is expanded.

>.|many|TRBJ1-5|TRBV28
TGTGCCACGCAGCGCTTTAGCAATCAGCCCCAGCATTTT
CATQRFSNQPQHF
>.|few|TRBJ1-6|TRBV27
TGTGCCAGCAGTTTAATTTATCGGGGAGACATCCTCCACTTT
CASSLIYRGDILHF
>.|many|TRBJ1-1|TRBV12-3/TRBV12-4
TGTGCCAGCAGTTTACGGGGGGGGGCTAGGAACACTGAAGCTTTCTTT
CASSLRGGARNTEAFF
>.|many|TRBJ2-3|TRBV4-2
TGTGCCAGCACCGCGCTTTTGGGTACAGATACGCAGTATTTT
CASTALLGTDTQYF
>TRBD2|many|TRBJ2-7|TRBV10-1
TGCGCCAGCAGTGAAGGGCAGCGGGGGACCTACGAGCAGTACTTC
CASSEGQRGTYEQYF
>.|few|TRBJ1-4|TRBV30
TGTGCCTGCATTGACAGTATTAACGAAAAACTGTTTTTT
CACIDSINEKLFF
>.|many|TRBJ2-5|TRBV7-9
TGTGCCAGCAGCTTAGCGTCCGACAGCGAGACCCAGTACTTC
CASSLASDSETQYF
>TRBD1|many|TRBJ1-2|TRBV27
TGTGCCAGCAGTTACAGGGGAGGGTATGGCTACACCTTC
CASSYRGGYGYTF
>TRBD2|.|TRBJ2-1|TRBV20-1
TGCAGTGCTTTCGGACTAGCCGTTTTCTCCTACAATGAGCAGTTCTTC
CSAFGLAVFSYNEQFF
>.|few|TRBJ2-3|TRBV5-4
TGTGCCAGCAGCTTGCCGACAGCAGATACGCAGTATTTT
CASSLPTADTQYF
>.|many|TRBJ1-4|TRBV19
TGTGCCAGTAGTTCAGACTTGGATAATGAAAAACTGTTTTTT
CASSSDLDNEKLFF
>TRBD2|many|TRBJ2-7|TRBV5-1
TGCGCCAGCAGCGGCGGGGGGGCAGGCTCCTACGAGCAGTACTTC
CASSGGGAGSYEQYF
>.|few|TRBJ2-3|TRBV6-1
TGTGCCAGCAGTGATCTTTCGAGGACGGGCGATACGCAGTATTTT
CASSDLSRTGDTQYF
>.|many|TRBJ2-2|TRBV27
TGTGCCAGCAGACAATCGCAGGAGGTCGGGGAGCTGTTTTTT
CASRQSQEVGELFF
>.|.|TRBJ2-7|TRBV27
TGTGCCAGCAGTCGTGGACTTTCCTCCTACGAGCAGTACTTC
CASSRGLSSYEQYF
>TRBD2|many|TRBJ2-1|TRBV11-1
TGTGCCAGCAGCCTATGGCCTAGCGGATCCTACAATGAGCAGTTCTTC
CASSLWPSGSYNEQFF